This T cell receptor (delta chain) was captured in a study of Vδ1+ human thymocytes. Notes on the study in general: Donors shared many TRG clonotypes but few TRD clonotypes. The authors advised highly purified populations and single-cell validation. Thymic TRG and TRD repertoires appeared highly polyclonal. Thymic delta-chain repertoires held approximately 20% Vdelta2 sequences and few Vdelta3, despite high sort purity.

Sequences come from RNA converted to cDNA by reverse transcription. CDR3 amplicons came from multiplex PCR with pooled V-gene forward and constant-region reverse primers. TCRdb called clones anew from the multiplex PCR reads with CATT. Of under 80,000 delta-chain clones detected, about 35% appear once; the ten largest clones hold over 0.2%. Vdelta1+ thymocyte sorts reached between roughly 97% and 99.6% purity. The CDR3 is 14 amino acids. V dropped 5 bases and J dropped 7; count of bases not matched to a gene: 10. Germline CDR1 reads TSWWSYY; CDR2 reads QGS. About this clone itself: Its antigen remains unidentified.

The sequence was collected from a boy under two years old who had congenital heart surgery. The sample taken for sequencing was Vdelta1+ gamma-delta thymocytes from the thymus. Subset: FACS-sorted CD3+ TCRalphabeta- TCRVdelta1+ TCRVdelta2- thymocytes. The chain employs TRDV1 and TRDJ1; 7 bases align to TRDD3. The CDR3 spells CALGPAWDWGKLIF. The CDR3 DNA follows: TGTGCTCTTGGGCCAGCCTGGGACTGGGGTAAACTCATCTTT.